This is a list of T cell receptor beta chains from one sample in a study of blood T cell repertoires in COVID-19. TCRdb's table, derived via immunoSEQ multiplex PCR, lists solely in-frame clones and lacks some. The sample comprises over 85,000 clones, approximately 80% of which are singletons, and approximately 17% rests with the top ten. Sequencing was done on a sample of peripheral blood. The receptors were sampled from a woman in her sixties with acute or convalescent COVID-19. CDR3s include the opening cysteine and the closing phenylalanine or tryptophan. Fields, in order: V gene, D gene, clone size, J gene, CDR3 protein, CDR3 DNA. A D gene is named only where the DNA matches it firmly. Only some rows state a clone size, as once, few, many or a class for expanded clones.

v_call: TRBV6-2/TRBV6-3
d_call: TRBD1
clone_size: -
j_call: TRBJ1-1
cdr3_aa: CASSPWTGNTEAFF
cdr3_nt: TGTGCCAGCAGCCCATGGACAGGTAACACTGAAGCTTTCTTT

v_call: TRBV6-5
d_call: -
clone_size: -
j_call: TRBJ1-2
cdr3_aa: CASSRSGSSNYGYTF
cdr3_nt: TGTGCCAGCAGTCGCAGCGGGTCTTCTAACTATGGCTACACCTTC

v_call: TRBV7-8
d_call: TRBD1
clone_size: -
j_call: TRBJ1-5
cdr3_aa: CASSPGTVVSNQPQHF
cdr3_nt: TGTGCCAGCAGCCCAGGGACAGTCGTGAGCAATCAGCCCCAGCATTTT

v_call: TRBV28
d_call: -
clone_size: -
j_call: TRBJ1-2
cdr3_aa: CASSLVDRSDGYTF
cdr3_nt: TGTGCCAGCAGTTTAGTGGACAGATCTGACGGCTACACCTTC

v_call: TRBV6-6
d_call: -
clone_size: -
j_call: TRBJ2-5
cdr3_aa: CASSYYMTAWDF
cdr3_nt: TGTGCCAGCAGTTACTACATGACTGCGTGGGACTTC

v_call: TRBV30
d_call: TRBD1
clone_size: -
j_call: TRBJ1-3
cdr3_aa: CAWGQGFSGNTIYF
cdr3_nt: TGTGCCTGGGGACAGGGTTTCTCTGGAAACACCATATATTTT

v_call: TRBV27
d_call: TRBD1
clone_size: -
j_call: TRBJ2-7
cdr3_aa: CASSLGDSYEQYF
cdr3_nt: TGTGCCAGCAGTTTGGGGGACAGCTACGAGCAGTACTTC

v_call: TRBV7-2
d_call: -
clone_size: -
j_call: TRBJ1-1
cdr3_aa: CASSLNRQNTEAFF
cdr3_nt: TGTGCCAGCAGCTTAAACAGACAGAACACTGAAGCTTTCTTT

v_call: TRBV13
d_call: TRBD1
clone_size: -
j_call: TRBJ2-2
cdr3_aa: CASSRDRGVTGELFF
cdr3_nt: TGTGCCAGCAGCCGCGACAGGGGAGTCACCGGGGAGCTGTTTTTT

v_call: TRBV19
d_call: -
clone_size: once
j_call: TRBJ1-5
cdr3_aa: CASSIEVGGFQNQPQHF
cdr3_nt: TGTGCCAGTAGTATAGAGGTCGGCGGATTCCAGAATCAGCCCCAGCATTTT

v_call: TRBV5-1
d_call: TRBD1
clone_size: -
j_call: TRBJ1-1
cdr3_aa: CASSLGGRGLVEAFF
cdr3_nt: TGCGCCAGCAGCTTGGGGGGCAGGGGGCTAGTTGAAGCTTTCTTT

v_call: TRBV6-2/TRBV6-3
d_call: TRBD1
clone_size: -
j_call: TRBJ2-5
cdr3_aa: CASSTPQGAETQYF
cdr3_nt: TGTGCCAGCAGTACACCTCAGGGGGCCGAGACCCAGTACTTC

v_call: TRBV6-5
d_call: -
clone_size: few
j_call: TRBJ2-7
cdr3_aa: CASSYSGQSSYEQYF
cdr3_nt: TGTGCCAGCAGTTACTCGGGACAAAGCTCCTACGAGCAGTACTTC

v_call: TRBV6-5
d_call: -
clone_size: -
j_call: TRBJ1-1
cdr3_aa: CASSYGGPGTEAFF
cdr3_nt: TGTGCCAGCAGTTATGGGGGCCCGGGAACTGAAGCTTTCTTT

v_call: TRBV4-1
d_call: TRBD2
clone_size: -
j_call: TRBJ2-3
cdr3_aa: CASSQGDSLAGVTDTQYF
cdr3_nt: TGCGCCAGCAGCCAAGGGGACTCGCTAGCGGGGGTCACAGATACGCAGTATTTT

v_call: TRBV4-2
d_call: -
clone_size: -
j_call: TRBJ2-2
cdr3_aa: CASSPSGTANRGIGELFF
cdr3_nt: TGTGCCAGCAGCCCGTCCGGGACCGCCAATCGGGGGATCGGGGAGCTGTTTTTT

v_call: TRBV2
d_call: -
clone_size: -
j_call: TRBJ1-5
cdr3_aa: CATSRSSNQPQHF
cdr3_nt: TGTGCCACTTCTCGGAGTAGCAATCAGCCCCAGCATTTT

v_call: TRBV7-2
d_call: -
clone_size: -
j_call: TRBJ2-7
cdr3_aa: CASSLYSGYEQYF
cdr3_nt: TGTGCCAGCAGCTTATATTCGGGCTACGAGCAGTACTTC

v_call: TRBV3-1/TRBV3-2
d_call: TRBD1
clone_size: -
j_call: TRBJ1-3
cdr3_aa: CASSLLGTGAPGNLGNTIYF
cdr3_nt: TGTGCCAGCAGCCTCCTAGGGACAGGGGCGCCCGGGAACCTTGGAAACACCATATATTTT

v_call: TRBV30
d_call: TRBD1
clone_size: once
j_call: TRBJ1-2
cdr3_aa: CAWSLMGQLSSTF
cdr3_nt: TGTGCCTGGAGCCTAATGGGACAGCTTTCTTCCACCTTC

v_call: TRBV27
d_call: TRBD1
clone_size: -
j_call: TRBJ2-1
cdr3_aa: CASSRDRGYNEQFF
cdr3_nt: TGTGCCAGCAGCCGGGACAGGGGCTACAATGAGCAGTTCTTC

v_call: TRBV27
d_call: -
clone_size: -
j_call: TRBJ2-3
cdr3_aa: CASSLSLQGTDTQYF
cdr3_nt: TGTGCCAGCAGTTTAAGTCTCCAGGGCACAGATACGCAGTATTTT

v_call: TRBV28
d_call: TRBD1
clone_size: -
j_call: TRBJ1-6
cdr3_aa: CASSFNRGLDSPLHF
cdr3_nt: TGTGCCAGCAGTTTTAACAGGGGGCTCGATTCACCCCTCCACTTT

v_call: TRBV6-1
d_call: TRBD1
clone_size: once
j_call: TRBJ1-1
cdr3_aa: CASSDPGGWRTEAFF
cdr3_nt: TGTGCCAGCAGTGACCCAGGGGGGTGGCGGACTGAAGCTTTCTTT